Listed here are 9 T cell receptor beta chains from one sample, sequenced in a study of T-cell reconstitution after alpha-beta-depleted transplantation in children. TCRbeta library construction was performed incorporating unique molecular identifiers. TCRdb independently ran MiXCR on the PCR reads; one entry per CDR3 protein. Among some 450,000 distinct CDR3 sequences, 43% were seen once, and the ten largest hold 25% to 30%. The source material was PBMCs, sampled before TCRalphabeta/CD19-depleted stem cell transplant. The receptors were gathered from a girl aged 2 to 10 with aplastic anemia, due to receive a stem cell transplant.

The genes are TRBV5-6 and TRBJ2-1; D might be TRBD1 or TRBD2, each matching 7 bases. V lost 1 base and J lost 4, with 18 bases in between. This CDR3 region has 17 residues. Germline values: CDR1 SGHDT, CDR2 YYEEEE. CDR3 sequence (DNA): TGTGCCAGCAGCTTGCCGGGGGGAGGGGGCCGATACAATGAGCAGTTCTTC. It codes for CASSLPGGGGRYNEQFF.

The chain joins TRBV20-1 to TRBJ1-5, with D hard to call. Germline CDR1 is DFQATT and CDR2 is SNEGSKA (reference sequence). Trimming removed 3 bases at V and 11 bases at J, with 14 bases between. This CDR3 has 12 residues. CDR3 loop: CSASRTVQAQHF. The CDR3 region has the DNA TGCAGTGCTAGCCGCACGGTTCAAGCCCAGCATTTT.

The chain couples TRBV6-1 to TRBJ2-2; either TRBD1 or TRBD2 may fit D (6 bases each). This CDR3 has 17 amino acids. Germline V gene lookup returns CDR1 MNHNS and CDR2 SASEGT. Trimming removed 6 bases from V and 7 bases from J, with 24 bases in between. CDR3 amino acids: CASSEILPGRGLGELFF. In nucleotides, the CDR3 is TGTGCCAGCAGCGAAATACTTCCGGGACGGGGGCTCGGGGAGCTGTTTTTT.

This clonotype occurred many times. The chain recombines TRBV4-1 with TRBJ2-5; the D gene could be TRBD1 or TRBD2 (5 bases each). The CDR3 is 17 residues long. Germline CDR1 MGHRA, CDR2 YSYEKL. Deletions cut 1 base from V and 5 bases from J, with 20 bases between. The DNA for the CDR3 is TGCGCCAGCAGCCAAGGGGGACCAAGCGGCACCCGGGAGACCCAGTACTTC. Translated, it gives CASSQGGPSGTRETQYF.

This chain joins TRBV2 and TRBJ2-2; D is undetermined. CDR1 and CDR2 from the germline V gene are SNHLY and FYNNEI. Between the trimmed V and J ends, which lost 7 bases and 3 bases, there was a span of 18 bases. The CDR3 sequence is 16 residues long. The chain's CDR3 is CASKKYGERDTGELFF. CDR3 DNA: TGTGCCAGCAAGAAGTATGGCGAACGAGACACCGGGGAGCTGTTTTTT.

The chain joins TRBV20-1 to TRBJ2-3; 8 bases match TRBD2. The germline CDR1 and CDR2 sequences are DFQATT and SNEGSKA (reference sequence). V trimming: 6 bases; J trimming: 1 base; junction bases outside the gene matches: 9. The CDR3 length is 15 residues. The CDR3 DNA is TGCAGTGCCAACCCTTTAGCGGGGCGCACAGATACGCAGTATTTT. It codes for CSANPLAGRTDTQYF.

The gene calls are TRBV7-9 and TRBJ2-5, with 13 bases matching TRBD2. This CDR3 region has 17 residues. Per germline, CDR1 SEHNR and CDR2 FQNEAQ (reference sequence). With 5 bases clipped from V and 2 bases from J, the junction kept 8 bases outside the gene matches. This CDR3 is CASSPGTSGALQETQYF. For the CDR3, the DNA is TGTGCCAGCAGCCCAGGGACTAGCGGGGCTCTTCAAGAGACCCAGTACTTC. Complete variable domain (other parts from reference TRBV7-9 and TRBJ2-5): DTGVSQNPRHKITKRGQNVTFRCDPISEHNRLYWYRQTLGQGPEFLTYFQNEAQLEKSRLLSDRFSAERPKGSFSTLEIQRTEQGDSAMYLCASSPGTSGALQETQYFGPGTRLLVL.

The chain uses TRBV6-1 and TRBJ1-2; D might be TRBD1 (5 bases). Germline V gene sequence: CDR1 MNHNS, CDR2 SASEGT. V lost 6 bases and J lost 0, with 17 bases in between. The CDR3 length is 16 residues. CDR3 in amino acids: CASRPPGSLANYGYTF. The CDR3 DNA reads TGTGCCAGCAGGCCCCCAGGGAGTTTAGCTAACTATGGCTACACCTTC.

This clonotype was detected a few times. CDR3 nucleotides: TGTGCCAGCAGTTCATGGCTAGCGGGAAATCAAGAGACCCAGTACTTC. It yields the protein CASSSWLAGNQETQYF. The J gene is TRBJ2-5, the V gene TRBV28, with 9 bases lining up with TRBD2. Trimming cost V 4 bases and J 2 bases; bases outside gene matches: 8. Germline V lookup: CDR1 MDHEN, CDR2 SYDVKM. The CDR3 is 16 amino acids.